This T cell receptor (beta chain) was documented in a study of pediatric ulcerative colitis (dated by TCRdb to about 2019). In the study overall: Of the ulcerative colitis patients, about 7 had pancolitis and two had left-sided colitis, and histology in every patient was consistent with ulcerative colitis. Using the Pediatric Ulcerative Colitis Activity Index, a couple of patients were classed as having mild disease, four as having moderate disease and three as having acute severe colitis. From roughly 10 newly diagnosed, treatment-naive pediatric ulcerative colitis patients and a few non-IBD control children, paired blood and rectal samples were collected.

Before the diagnostic colonoscopy, none of the ulcerative colitis patients had been given immunosuppressive medication. A blood sample was obtained concurrently with the colonoscopy. The Wizard kit (Promega) was used to extract genomic DNA from the blood and intestinal samples. About this clone itself: What antigen it recognizes has not been identified. Base qualities are missing; no much larger clone stands one base away.

Through the immunoSEQ TRB Survey service, multiplex V and J primers were used to amplify rearranged CDR3 beta regions from genomic DNA. To keep sequencing depth the same across samples, survey-level depth of up to 500,000 reads per sample was applied. The libraries were purified and pooled, then sequenced using Illumina technology. The paper's data handling went like this. Productive clonality, sample overlap, pairwise scatters, CDR3 beta length, V/D/J gene usage and productiveness were assessed with immunoSEQ online tools. Calculated diversity was defined as the number of unique rearrangements divided by total templates times 100, and Shannon and Simpson indices were additionally computed. Z-score normalized data were analyzed by principal component analysis with the R prcomp function and the ggbiplot package. Morisita's index was used to measure clonal overlap between blood and rectum within each subject. What TCRdb holds here is the immuneACCESS table cut down to in-frame rearrangements. Part of the clones is not present; checked against another copy, under half of the missing clones reflect an unresolved V gene, and the others are unexplained. V, J and clone size reflect that table, while D and trimming were determined from the DNA. The sample table records a few thousand clones; 89% of these occur just once. The top ten hold 2% to 2.5% of the sample.

Ends trimmed: V by 4 bases, J by 2 bases; bases unmatched to a gene: 4. Measured from the cysteine to the phenylalanine, the CDR3 is 15 residues long. Only the CDR3 DNA is retained, 45 bases long and in frame from the first base. Looking up the germline V gene yields CDR1 MNHNS and CDR2 SASEGT. General study outcomes and caveats: Because repertoires came from total lymphocyte DNA, patterns in rare subsets such as regulatory T cells may not be reflected. Controls, mild-moderate and acute severe colitis patients were separated by rectal repertoire features, and reduced rectal diversity due to clonal expansions was observed in acute severe colitis. Compared with controls, ulcerative colitis patients showed significantly higher autologous blood-rectal clonal overlap, a finding that suggests increased T cell trafficking to inflamed tissue. A couple of rectal CDR3 clonotypes were found in every ulcerative colitis patient but in no control. For technical reasons, blood samples from a couple of patients gave substantially fewer templates, and these samples were excluded from the blood-rectal overlap analysis. The healthy control group was small, with only four individuals.

This receptor was taken from a boy younger than 18 with mild ulcerative colitis. Recombination connected TRBV6-1 to TRBJ2-2; 7 central bases correspond to TRBD1. Sequences were obtained from blood. The DNA is TGTGCCAGCAGTGCCTACAGGGGAAACACCGGGGAGCTGTTTTTT. Translated, this is CASSAYRGNTGELFF.